This paragraph reports one TCR beta chain. In TCRdb, the 5' RACE reads were re-called with MiXCR into one record per CDR3 protein. The sample has 400,000 to 650,000 distinct CDR3 sequences, 21% seen once. This entry is derived from a study of T cells after yellow fever vaccination. Study details: The SMART-Seq v4 Ultra Low Input method served to prepare the low-cell-number fractions.

Trimming left V 6 bases short and J 6 bases short, with 11 bases between. Germline V gene data show CDR1 as SNHLY and CDR2 as FYNNEI. The CDR3 extends over 13 amino acids. This clonotype was sampled from a man between 18 and 35 years old who received the YFV17D yellow fever vaccine. The J gene is TRBJ2-2, the V gene TRBV2; D uncertain. Material: PBMCs, obtained 20 to 25 days after the first yellow fever vaccination. The DNA of the CDR3 is TGTGCCAGCAGGGTCGCGGTGGCCGGGGAGCTGTTTTTT. Translation: CASRVAVAGELFF.